This T cell receptor beta chain was captured by sequencing in a study of T cell responses to AZD1222 COVID-19 vaccine. Study outcomes and limitations: Possibly, clonal diversity was underestimated; donors were largely white British and included more females. Mapped onto spike, vaccine-associated CD4 TCRs spanned it and were dominant at 160-218 and 743-854. Nearly half of spike-specific TCRs reportedly target unmutated variant regions.

The germline V gene has CDR1 SGHTS and CDR2 YDEGEE. Germline trimming cut 0 bases from V and 3 bases from J; bases unmatched to any gene: 4. CDR3 length: 16 residues. Sequencing was performed with immunoSEQ multiplex PCR; in TCRdb, only in-frame clones are kept and a portion is missing. The data show about 120,000 clones, approximately 92% seen once. This clone showed up just once. Antigen: not known. The sample in question was peripheral blood, obtained on day 0 of AZD1222 vaccination. This TCR derives from an adult in good health. The V gene is TRBV5-8, the J gene TRBJ2-1; TRBD1 aligns across 9 bases. In nucleotides, the CDR3 is TGTGCCAGCAGCTTGGGTCTGGACAGGGGCTACAATGAGCAGTTCTTC. This codes for CASSLGLDRGYNEQFF.